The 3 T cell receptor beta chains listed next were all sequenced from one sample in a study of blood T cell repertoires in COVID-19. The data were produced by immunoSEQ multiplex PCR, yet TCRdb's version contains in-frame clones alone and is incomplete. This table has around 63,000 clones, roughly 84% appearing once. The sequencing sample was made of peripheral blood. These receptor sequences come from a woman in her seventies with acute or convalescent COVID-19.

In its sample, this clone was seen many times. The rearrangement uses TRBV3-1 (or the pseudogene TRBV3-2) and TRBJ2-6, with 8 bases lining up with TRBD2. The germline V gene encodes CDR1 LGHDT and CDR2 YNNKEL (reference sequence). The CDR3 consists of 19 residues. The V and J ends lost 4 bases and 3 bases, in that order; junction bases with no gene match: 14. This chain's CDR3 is CASSPPMSGGLIGANVLTF. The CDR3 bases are TGTGCCAGCAGCCCCCCTATGAGCGGGGGCCTGATTGGGGCCAACGTCCTGACTTTC.

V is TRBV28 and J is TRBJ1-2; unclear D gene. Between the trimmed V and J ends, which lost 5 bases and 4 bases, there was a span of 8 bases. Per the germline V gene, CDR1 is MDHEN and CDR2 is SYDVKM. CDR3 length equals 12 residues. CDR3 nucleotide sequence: TGTGCCAGCAGTACCTCCAGCTATGGCTACACCTTC. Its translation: CASSTSSYGYTF.

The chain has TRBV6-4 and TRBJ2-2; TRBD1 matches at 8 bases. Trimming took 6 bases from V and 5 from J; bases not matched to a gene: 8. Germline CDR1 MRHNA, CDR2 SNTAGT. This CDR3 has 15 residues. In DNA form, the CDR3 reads TGTGCCAGCAGGGAGGGGACAGGCACGACCGGGGAGCTGTTTTTT. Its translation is CASREGTGTTGELFF.